This TCR beta chain was obtained from a study of technical replicates of blood from four donors. Generated by immunoSEQ multiplex PCR, the TCRdb table keeps only in-frame clones and is missing some. The data hold about 70,000 clones, with about 94% observed a single time. The V gene's germline CDR1 is SEHNR and CDR2 FQNEAQ (reference sequence). V was pared by 5 bases and J by 14 bases, with 12 bases between. The CDR3 is made up of 11 amino acids. Sequenced: T cells isolated from PBMCs. The J gene is TRBJ1-4, the V gene TRBV7-9; D is uncertain. The TCR sequence derives from a human donor in good health. The DNA of the CDR3 is TGTGCCAGCAGCCAGGACTCGGGGCTGTTTTTT. Translating it yields CASSQDSGLFF.